These 25 T cell receptor beta chains were all obtained from the same sample, sequenced in a study of T-cell reconstitution after alpha-beta-depleted transplantation in children. As it was prepared, the TCRbeta library received unique molecular identifiers. In TCRdb, the PCR reads were re-called with MiXCR into one record per CDR3 protein. The table has 780,000 or so distinct CDR3 sequences, around 17% seen once. The sequences come from PBMCs, mostly from graft donor cells, collected 360 days after TCRalphabeta/CD19-depleted stem cell transplant. These receptors were obtained from a male patient aged 10 to 17 who had a stem cell transplant for acute lymphoblastic leukemia, so the T cells may come from the graft donor.

This clonotype has more than one count but fewer than ten. This rearrangement joins TRBV5-1 to TRBJ1-3, with D uncertain. Germline CDR1 and CDR2: SGHRS and YFSETQ. V lost 2 bases and J 0 bases, leaving 12 bases between the germline ends. The CDR3 is 16 residues long. CDR3 sequence: CASSFLEGPSGNTIYF. The CDR3, as DNA: TGCGCCAGCAGCTTCTTGGAGGGCCCCTCTGGAAACACCATATATTTT.

This chain links TRBV5-1 with TRBJ1-1, with D maybe TRBD1 (5 bases). The CDR3 is 12 amino acids. CDR1 and CDR2 from the germline V gene are SGHRS and YFSETQ. V was clipped by 7 bases and J by 1 base, with 8 bases between them. The CDR3 sequence is CASATGNTEAFF. The CDR3 DNA sequence: TGCGCCAGCGCTACAGGGAACACTGAAGCTTTCTTT.

This clonotype was recorded many times. V usage is TRBV5-1 and J usage is TRBJ1-5, with no clear D. Germline V lookup: CDR1 SGHRS, CDR2 YFSETQ. The CDR3 runs 14 residues. The V end was cut by 0 bases, the J end by 0 bases, with 4 bases between. CDR3 loop: CASSLEGSNQPQHF. CDR3 nucleotides: TGCGCCAGCAGCTTGGAAGGTAGCAATCAGCCCCAGCATTTT.

The chain uses TRBV27 and TRBJ2-3, with 9 nucleotides matching TRBD2. The V segment lost 2 bases and the J segment 2 bases; nucleotides outside the gene matches: 5. The germline gives CDR1 MNHEY, CDR2 SMNVEV (reference sequence). The CDR3 has 16 amino acids. The CDR3 is CASSLEVAGVTDTQYF. CDR3 DNA: TGTGCCAGCAGTTTAGAAGTAGCGGGGGTCACAGATACGCAGTATTTT.

This clonotype was detected many times. The rearrangement links TRBV10-3 to TRBJ2-7, with 7 bases lining up with TRBD1. V dropped 0 bases and J dropped 2; count of bases not matched to a gene: 16. The CDR3 is 19 residues long. CDR1 is ENHRY, CDR2 SYGVKD, per germline. The CDR3 bases are TGTGCCATCAGTGAGTCGAATGTGGGACAGATCATTTCCCCCTACGAGCAGTACTTC. This gives the protein CAISESNVGQIISPYEQYF.

This clonotype was seen a few times. The rearrangement links TRBV20-1 to TRBJ2-5; tentative D call: TRBD2 (5 bases). The germline V and J ends were trimmed by 3 bases and 4 bases, with 15 bases remaining between them. Germline V gives CDR1 DFQATT, CDR2 SNEGSKA (reference sequence). The CDR3 contains 14 residues. Here the CDR3 DNA reads TGCAGTGCTAGTATCGTGCGCGGGCTAGAGACCCAGTACTTC. Its protein product is CSASIVRGLETQYF.

This clonotype was recorded many times. The rearrangement joins TRBV5-1 to TRBJ2-3; TRBD1 is a possible D gene (6 bases). Trimming took off 0 bases at V and 4 bases at J, with 6 bases between the two ends. Germline CDR1 SGHRS, CDR2 YFSETQ. The CDR3 extends over 13 amino acids. CDR3 in amino acids: CASSLEGADTQYF. The CDR3 nucleotides read TGCGCCAGCAGCTTGGAGGGGGCAGATACGCAGTATTTT.

This clonotype turned up a few times. V usage is TRBV12-3 or TRBV12-4 and J usage is TRBJ2-7; maybe TRBD2 (7 bases). The germline V and J ends were trimmed by 2 bases and 1 base, with 21 bases remaining between them. The CDR3 is 18 amino acids. The CDR3 bases are TGTGCCAGCAGTTTACGATTGGGGGGAGGGACATCATCCTACGAGCAGTACTTC. Protein: CASSLRLGGGTSSYEQYF.

This clonotype was found a few times. The V and J genes are TRBV9 and TRBJ1-1; D is undetermined. The CDR3 covers 14 residues. Germline V gene sequence: CDR1 SGDLS, CDR2 YYNGEE. V gave up 5 bases and J gave up 2 bases, with 13 bases separating them. CDR3 nucleotide sequence: TGTGCCAGCAGGGGCCCCTATTTAAACACTGAAGCTTTCTTT. Its protein product is CASRGPYLNTEAFF.

This clonotype was counted a few times. V gene TRBV5-1 combines with J gene TRBJ2-1; 8 nucleotides agree with TRBD2. CDR3 length equals 15 residues. Germline V gives CDR1 SGHRS, CDR2 YFSETQ. Trimming at V came to 3 bases and at J to 5 bases, leaving 7 bases not matched to a gene. This CDR3 reads CASSSRLARDNEQFF. DNA of the CDR3: TGCGCCAGCAGCTCTAGACTAGCGCGAGACAATGAGCAGTTCTTC.

J is TRBJ2-1 and V is TRBV9, with D possibly matching TRBD2 (7 bases). V shed 3 bases and J shed 10 bases, with 17 bases lying between them. The CDR3 is 14 residues long. Germline CDR1 and CDR2: SGDLS and YYNGEE. CDR3 region: CASSGGGRGNEQFF. DNA for the CDR3: TGTGCCAGCAGCGGGGGGGGGCGAGGGAACGAGCAGTTCTTC. The entire variable domain, with the rest obtained from reference TRBV9 and TRBJ2-1, is as follows: DSGVTQTPKHLITATGQRVTLRCSPRSGDLSVYWYQQSLDQGLQFLIQYYNGEERAKGNILERFSAQQFPDLHSELNLSSLELGDSALYFCASSGGGRGNEQFFGPGTRLTVL.

This clonotype occurred a few times. The gene calls are TRBV13 and TRBJ2-1; possibly TRBD1 for D (7 bases). Germline lookup yields CDR1 PRHDT and CDR2 FYEKMQ (reference sequence). The V end lost 5 bases, the J end lost 8 bases, and 19 bases lay between the germline ends. The CDR3 length is 15 residues. DNA for the CDR3: TGTGCCAGCAGCCTTCGACAGGGACCGGGAGATGAGCAGTTCTTC. This sequence encodes CASSLRQGPGDEQFF.

This clonotype was seen many times. The genes are TRBV29-1 and TRBJ2-7, with a possible D match to TRBD2 (5 bases). Germline V gene data show CDR1 as SQVTM and CDR2 as ANQGSEA. This CDR3 has 16 amino acids. Trimming shortened V by 1 base and J by 3 bases, and 19 bases separated the two germline ends. In DNA, the CDR3 is TGCAGCGTTGAAGGTCTTGCCCGGGATAGGATCTACGAGCAGTACTTC. Translation gives CSVEGLARDRIYEQYF.

CDR3 sequence: CASRGGRGRYEQYF. The CDR3 DNA is TGTGCCAGCAGGGGAGGGAGGGGAAGATACGAGCAGTACTTC. The chain recombines TRBV4-2 with TRBJ2-7, with TRBD2 matching 7 bases. The ends lost 6 bases at V and 4 bases at J; junction bases unmatched: 9. Germline V gives CDR1 LGHNA, CDR2 YNFKEQ. The CDR3 consists of 14 residues.

This clonotype occurred a few times. V and J are TRBV12-3 or TRBV12-4 and TRBJ1-2; 9 bases fit TRBD1. The CDR3 length is 13 residues. V gave up 7 bases and J gave up 4 bases; unmatched junction bases: 4. CDR3 DNA sequence: TGTGCCAGCATTGGGACAGGGTCCTATGGCTACACCTTC. The encoded protein is CASIGTGSYGYTF.

This clonotype turned up a few times. The J gene is TRBJ2-3, the V gene TRBV6-9; D unclear. V was cut by 4 bases and J by 0 bases, with 11 bases left in between. Germline loops: CDR1 MNHGY, CDR2 SVAAGI. The CDR3 contains 15 residues. In DNA, the CDR3 is TGTGCCAGCAGTTTCCCCCTGGGTAGCACAGATACGCAGTATTTT. This gives the protein CASSFPLGSTDTQYF.

This sequence joins TRBV20-1 and TRBJ2-7; 12 nucleotides agree with TRBD2. Germline CDR1 and CDR2: DFQATT and SNEGSKA (reference sequence). With 3 bases clipped from V and 5 bases from J, the junction kept 2 bases outside the gene matches. This CDR3 contains 13 residues. DNA of the CDR3: TGCAGTGCTAGGACTAGCGGGAGAAACGAGCAGTACTTC. It specifies CSARTSGRNEQYF.

V usage is TRBV7-9 and J usage is TRBJ2-1; tentatively, D is TRBD2 (5 bases). V was pared by 1 base and J by 4 bases, with 11 bases between. The CDR3 extends over 15 amino acids. Germline values: CDR1 SEHNR, CDR2 FQNEAQ (reference sequence). The CDR3 DNA follows: TGTGCCAGCAGCTTAGTGGTTAGCGCGTACAATGAGCAGTTCTTC. It yields the protein CASSLVVSAYNEQFF.

V usage is TRBV5-1 and J usage is TRBJ2-3, with no clear D. Germline values: CDR1 SGHRS, CDR2 YFSETQ. This CDR3 contains 16 residues. V lost 1 base to trimming and J lost 3 bases, with 15 bases between them. This CDR3 is CASSLISGGETDTQYF. CDR3 nucleotide sequence: TGCGCCAGCAGCTTGATCTCCGGCGGAGAAACAGATACGCAGTATTTT.

This clonotype has at least ten counts. The V call is TRBV11-2, the J call TRBJ2-7, with 7 bases lining up with TRBD1. CDR1 SGHAT and CDR2 FQNNGV come from the germline V gene. CDR3 length: 14 residues. V dropped 3 bases and J dropped 4; count of bases not matched to a gene: 6. CDR3 residues: CASSLQQGIYEQYF. CDR3 nucleotide sequence: TGTGCCAGCAGCTTGCAACAGGGGATATACGAGCAGTACTTC.

This clonotype was seen only a few times. V usage is TRBV15 and J usage is TRBJ1-2, with 7 positions matching TRBD1. Germline lookup yields CDR1 LNHNV and CDR2 YYDKDF (reference sequence). The V and J ends lost 5 bases and 4 bases, in that order; junction bases with no gene match: 19. CDR3 length: 18 residues. This CDR3 reads CATSPEGYSLDRIYGYTF. CDR3 DNA sequence: TGTGCCACCAGCCCAGAGGGCTACTCCCTGGACAGGATCTATGGCTACACCTTC. The full variable domain, its missing parts supplied by reference TRBV15 and TRBJ1-2, is DAMVIQNPRYQVTQFGKPVTLSCSQTLNHNVMYWYQQKSSQAPKLLFHYYDKDFNNEADTPDNFQSRRPNTSFCFLDIRSPGLGDTAMYLCATSPEGYSLDRIYGYTFGSGTRLTVV.

This clonotype was found many times. The chain couples TRBV29-1 to TRBJ2-3; 8 positions agree with TRBD2. CDR3 length: 12 residues. Trimming took 7 bases from V and 8 from J; bases not matched to a gene: 8. Per germline, CDR1 SQVTM and CDR2 ANQGSEA. DNA of the CDR3: TGCAGCGCCAGAGCGGGAGAGGCTACGCAGTATTTT. It is translated as CSARAGEATQYF.

The CDR3 protein is CATRDRASSYEQYF. As DNA, the CDR3 is TGTGCCACCAGGGACAGGGCTAGCTCCTACGAGCAGTACTTC. The gene calls are TRBV15 and TRBJ2-7; TRBD1 aligns across 8 bases. Germline V gives CDR1 LNHNV, CDR2 YYDKDF (reference sequence). V dropped 6 bases and J dropped 0; count of bases not matched to a gene: 4. The CDR3 sequence is 14 residues long.

This chain joins TRBV15 and TRBJ2-1; weak D call: TRBD2 (6 bases). Germline-derived CDR1 and CDR2 are LNHNV and YYDKDF (reference sequence). V was cut by 0 bases and J by 4 bases, with 16 bases left in between. CDR3 size: 17 residues. CDR3: CATSRDFGTVIYNEQFF. The CDR3 bases are TGTGCCACCAGCAGAGATTTCGGGACTGTCATTTACAATGAGCAGTTCTTC.

The V gene is TRBV5-1, the J gene TRBJ2-7, with D possibly being TRBD1 or TRBD2 (6 bases each). From germline, CDR1 is SGHRS and CDR2 YFSETQ. This CDR3 has 16 residues. Trimming removed 4 bases at V and 0 bases at J, with 17 bases between. CDR3: CASSRNGGQSSYEQYF. The DNA of the CDR3 is TGCGCCAGCAGCAGAAATGGGGGGCAGAGCTCCTACGAGCAGTACTTC.